Each of the 15 T cell receptor beta chains below was sequenced from the same sample in a study of early T cells in non-severe SARS-CoV-2 infection. TCRdb independently ran MiXCR on the 5' RACE reads; one entry per CDR3 protein. Altogether over 60,000 distinct CDR3 sequences are present, around 12% being singletons, with the ten largest covering about 2.5%. Sample: whole blood, taken at baseline. The receptor set was obtained from an adult who was a healthcare worker with PCR-confirmed SARS-CoV-2 infection or an uninfected control (not recorded which).

The chain joins TRBV29-1 to TRBJ1-1; TRBD1 is a possible D gene (6 bases). V dropped 7 bases and J dropped 5 bases, with 14 bases sitting between them. The germline CDR1 and CDR2 sequences are SQVTM and ANQGSEA. CDR3 length equals 12 residues. The CDR3 protein is CSAVGGSTEAFF. DNA for the CDR3: TGCAGCGCCGTAGGGGGGAGTACTGAAGCTTTCTTT.

This clonotype was observed a few times. The chain employs TRBV28 and TRBJ1-2; unclear D gene. CDR3 length: 12 residues. V dropped 5 bases and J dropped 8 bases, with 12 bases sitting between them. Germline V CDR1 and CDR2: MDHEN, SYDVKM. The CDR3 DNA reads as TGTGCCAGCAGTCCTCCAGCGGCAGGCTACACCTTC. Protein sequence: CASSPPAAGYTF.

The chain joins TRBV10-1 to TRBJ1-6; 8 nucleotides line up with TRBD1. Trimming took 3 bases from V and 6 from J; bases not matched to a gene: 7. This CDR3 is 16 amino acids long. The germline V gene encodes CDR1 WNHNN and CDR2 SYGVQD (reference sequence). The CDR3 DNA is TGCGCCAGCAGTGACCCCGGACAGGGTCTTAATTCACCCCTCCACTTT. Amino acids: CASSDPGQGLNSPLHF.

This clonotype was observed a single time. Compared with germline, one end of the junction differs, possibly owing to a read error. The gene calls are TRBV7-7 and TRBJ2-3; D remains ambiguous. Germline V gene lookup returns CDR1 SSHAT and CDR2 FNYEAQ (reference sequence). CDR3 length: 17 amino acids. The CDR3 spells CASSLGPERRSTDTQYF. The CDR3 nucleotides are TGTGCTAGCAGCTTAGGGCCGGAGAGACGGAGCACAGATACGCAGTATTTT.

The DNA of the CDR3 is TGTGCCACCAGTGATCGGACAGGAGGGATCTACGAGCAGTACTTC. Protein: CATSDRTGGIYEQYF. The chain joins TRBV24-1 to TRBJ2-7, with D perhaps matching TRBD1 (7 bases). V gave up 3 bases and J gave up 3 bases, with 14 bases separating them. The CDR3 spans 15 residues. Germline lookup yields CDR1 KGHDR and CDR2 SFDVKD.

The chain links TRBV19 to TRBJ1-5; D unclear. The CDR3 consists of 13 residues. V lost 3 bases and J 7 bases, leaving 10 bases between the germline ends. CDR1 and CDR2 from the germline V gene are LNHDA and SQIVND (reference sequence). DNA for the CDR3: TGTGCCAGTAGTATTTCCCCCGGACAGCCCCAGCATTTT. Protein: CASSISPGQPQHF.

In DNA form, the CDR3 reads TGTGCCAGCAGCTTAGATGGGGGTTGGACAGATACGCAGTATTTT. It is translated as CASSLDGGWTDTQYF. V and J are TRBV7-2 and TRBJ2-3; D tentatively fits TRBD1 or TRBD2 (5 bases each). Trimming took 1 base from V and 3 from J, leaving 11 bases between them. The CDR3 covers 15 residues. Germline V gene data show CDR1 as SGHTA and CDR2 as FQGNSA.

This sequence joins TRBV4-2 and TRBJ1-1, with TRBD1 as a possible D gene (5 bases). From germline, CDR1 is LGHNA and CDR2 YNFKEQ. The length of the CDR3 is 14 residues. The germline V and J ends were trimmed by 1 base and 11 bases, with 17 bases remaining between them. CDR3 loop: CASSQAPTGEGAFF. The CDR3 DNA is TGTGCCAGCAGCCAAGCCCCCACAGGCGAGGGGGCTTTCTTT.

The rearrangement joins TRBV5-1 to TRBJ1-1; 9 bases line up with TRBD1. This CDR3 has 13 residues. CDR1 is SGHRS and CDR2 is YFSETQ in the germline V gene. V gave up 4 bases and J gave up 6 bases; unmatched junction bases: 4. In DNA, the CDR3 is TGCGCCAGCAGCCGGGACAGGGTTGCTGAAGCTTTCTTT. Protein product: CASSRDRVAEAFF.

This clonotype was recorded at least ten times. V usage is TRBV4-1 and J usage is TRBJ2-3, with D unresolved. Trimming left V 0 bases short and J 2 bases short, with 3 bases between. This CDR3 has 13 amino acids. Germline loops: CDR1 MGHRA, CDR2 YSYEKL. This CDR3 is CASSQDHTDTQYF. The DNA for the CDR3 is TGCGCCAGCAGCCAAGATCACACAGATACGCAGTATTTT.

This clonotype was seen a handful of times. CDR3 in DNA: TGTGCCAGTAGTATAGATACAGTGACTGAAGCTTTCTTT. This translates into CASSIDTVTEAFF. The chain uses TRBV19 and TRBJ1-1; D is uncertain. Germline CDR1 and CDR2: LNHDA and SQIVND (reference sequence). Trimming stripped 0 bases from V and 5 bases from J, with 7 bases between. This CDR3 is built from 13 residues.

This clonotype was detected only a few times. The chain combines TRBV11-2 with TRBJ1-4, with a possible D match to TRBD1 (6 bases). Trimming cost V 2 bases and J 8 bases, with 15 bases left between them. The CDR3 loop spans 15 amino acids. CDR1 SGHAT and CDR2 FQNNGV come from the germline V gene. The CDR3, as DNA: TGTGCCAGCAGCTTATCCGGGGGCGCAGGGGAAAAACTGTTTTTT. Its protein product is CASSLSGGAGEKLFF. Filled out from reference TRBV11-2 and TRBJ1-4, the complete variable domain reads EAGVAQSPRYKIIEKRQSVAFWCNPISGHATLYWYQQILGQGPKLLIQFQNNGVVDDSQLPKDRFSAERLKGVDSTLKIQPAKLEDSAVYLCASSLSGGAGEKLFFGSGTQLSVL.

This clonotype was seen a handful of times. The J gene is TRBJ1-5, the V gene TRBV19; D remains unclear. The CDR3 runs 17 residues. With 3 bases removed from V and 2 bases from J, the gap between germline ends came to 17 bases. Germline CDR1 and CDR2: LNHDA and SQIVND (reference sequence). CDR3 nucleotide sequence: TGTGCCAGTAGTATTGGAAGCGGCCTCCAGGGCAATCAGCCCCAGCATTTT. Amino acid sequence: CASSIGSGLQGNQPQHF.

Only a few counts were recorded for this clonotype. The chain couples TRBV13 to TRBJ2-7; 12 positions match TRBD2. V shed 5 bases, J shed 7 bases, and the junction held 9 bases outside the gene matches. The CDR3 sequence is 15 residues long. Per the germline V gene, CDR1 is PRHDT and CDR2 is FYEKMQ (reference sequence). CDR3 DNA sequence: TGTGCCAGCAGCCCTCCCGGACTAGCGGGGAGTGAGCAGTACTTC. It codes for CASSPPGLAGSEQYF.

The V call is TRBV6-2 or TRBV6-3, the J call TRBJ2-1; 10 nucleotides match TRBD1. This CDR3 region has 14 residues. After removal of 5 bases from V and 8 bases from J, the junction contained 6 bases not matched to a gene. CDR1 is MNHEY, CDR2 SVGEGT, per germline. The CDR3 spells CASSDRGRIDEQFF. The CDR3 nucleotides read TGTGCCAGCAGTGACAGGGGGCGCATCGATGAGCAGTTCTTC.